The 32 T cell receptor beta chains reported below all come from one sample, sequenced in a study of neoadjuvant nivolumab and ipilimumab in lung cancer. Generated by immunoSEQ multiplex PCR, the TCRdb table keeps only in-frame clones and is missing some. The sample lists 26,000 or so clones; more than 80% were seen once. The specimen was tumor tissue, collected after neoadjuvant nivolumab, alone or with ipilimumab, at or shortly before surgery. The receptors were gathered from an adult with non-small cell lung cancer.

This chain connects TRBV6-5 to TRBJ1-6; unclear D gene. Trimming took off 4 bases at V and 7 bases at J, with 11 bases between the two ends. The CDR3 runs to 14 residues. Germline V gives CDR1 MNHEY, CDR2 SVGAGI. The CDR3 is CASSLGRLNSPLHF. DNA for the CDR3: TGTGCCAGCAGTTTAGGACGGTTAAATTCACCCCTCCACTTT.

This clone is categorized as medium-sized. The chain carries TRBV28 and TRBJ2-7; either TRBD1 or TRBD2 may supply D (5 bases each). Trimming cost V 9 bases and J 2 bases, with 14 bases left between them. This CDR3 is 13 amino acids long. Germline values: CDR1 MDHEN, CDR2 SYDVKM. The CDR3 DNA reads TGTGCCAGTTACCGGGACGGAGCCTACGAGCAGTACTTC. Protein sequence: CASYRDGAYEQYF.

This rearrangement joins TRBV5-6 to TRBJ2-7; TRBD1 matches at 10 bases. V trimming: 1 base; J trimming: 4 bases; junction bases outside the gene matches: 5. There are 15 residues in the CDR3. CDR1 is SGHDT, CDR2 YYEEEE, per germline. CDR3: CASSLPGQGWYEQYF. Written as DNA, the CDR3 is TGTGCCAGCAGCTTGCCGGGACAGGGGTGGTACGAGCAGTACTTC.

This clone has more than one count but fewer than ten. The chain carries TRBV27 and TRBJ1-1; TRBD1 might be the D (5 bases). This CDR3 has 12 amino acids. Trimming cost V 6 bases and J 7 bases, with 12 bases left between them. Germline V gives CDR1 MNHEY, CDR2 SMNVEV (reference sequence). The CDR3 here is CASREWGSEAFF. CDR3 DNA: TGTGCCAGCAGGGAATGGGGGAGTGAAGCTTTCTTT.

This sequence joins TRBV11-1 and TRBJ2-5; D is possibly TRBD2 (6 bases). The CDR3 sequence is 14 residues long. Trimming cost V 4 bases and J 2 bases, with 11 bases left between them. Looked up from germline, CDR1 is SGHAT and CDR2 is FQDESV (reference sequence). The CDR3 bases are TGTGCCAGCAGCTATGGGACTTTGCAAGAGACCCAGTACTTC. Residues: CASSYGTLQETQYF.

The V gene is TRBV7-2, the J gene TRBJ1-1; TRBD1 agrees at 7 bases. This CDR3 contains 16 residues. Germline-derived CDR1 and CDR2 are SGHTA and FQGNSA. The junction had 9 bases not matched to a gene; V was cut back by 2 bases and J by 3 bases. The CDR3 sequence: CASSLSGTALYTEAFF. The CDR3 DNA reads as TGTGCCAGCAGCTTATCTGGGACAGCCCTGTACACTGAAGCTTTCTTT. The full variable domain, in which reference TRBV7-2 and TRBJ1-1 provide the parts outside the CDR3, is GAGVSQSPSNKVTEKGKDVELRCDPISGHTALYWYRQSLGQGLEFLIYFQGNSAPDKSGLPSDRFSAERTGGSVSTLTIQRTQQEDSAVYLCASSLSGTALYTEAFFGQGTRLTVV.

V gene TRBV2 combines with J gene TRBJ1-1; D unclear. Germline-derived CDR1 and CDR2 are SNHLY and FYNNEI. The CDR3 sequence is 16 residues long. Between the trimmed V and J ends, which lost 4 bases and 1 base, there was a span of 16 bases. This CDR3 reads CASSARYVSANTEAFF. The CDR3 nucleotides read TGTGCCAGCAGTGCAAGGTACGTCTCTGCGAACACTGAAGCTTTCTTT.

This sequence joins TRBV5-6 and TRBJ1-5; D uncertain. The CDR3 is made up of 13 amino acids. Germline V gene sequence: CDR1 SGHDT, CDR2 YYEEEE. V was shortened by 2 bases and J by 16 bases, with 19 bases between the two germline ends. In nucleotides, the CDR3 is TGTGCCAGCAGCTTCCGTCGCAGCGGACCCGACCATTTT. Its translation is CASSFRRSGPDHF.

The genes are TRBV29-1 and TRBJ2-7; 11 bases agree with TRBD2. Germline V CDR1 and CDR2: SQVTM, ANQGSEA. The J segment lost 4 bases and the V segment lost 0 bases, leaving 8 bases of the junction unmatched. CDR3 size: 16 residues. This CDR3 is CSVEEVLAGGRYEQYF. DNA of the CDR3: TGCAGCGTTGAAGAGGTATTAGCGGGAGGGCGGTACGAGCAGTACTTC.

The gene calls are TRBV23-1 and TRBJ2-1; D ambiguous. TRBV23-1 belongs to the ORF category, with a function that is uncertain. The germline V and J ends were trimmed by 2 bases and 6 bases, with 11 bases remaining between them. This CDR3 comprises 14 residues. CDR3 region: CASSQDNQRNEQFF. CDR3 sequence (DNA): TGCGCCAGCAGTCAAGACAACCAGCGCAATGAGCAGTTCTTC.

This chain connects TRBV2 to TRBJ1-1, with a weak D call TRBD1 (5 bases). This CDR3 comprises 13 residues. The germline CDR1 and CDR2 sequences are SNHLY and FYNNEI. The germline V and J ends were trimmed by 4 bases and 1 base, with 7 bases remaining between them. The CDR3 bases are TGTGCCAGCAGTGTTCAGGGGAACACTGAAGCTTTCTTT. Translating gives CASSVQGNTEAFF. The complete variable domain, with remaining parts taken from reference TRBV2 and TRBJ1-1, reads EPEVTQTPSHQVTQMGQEVILRCVPISNHLYFYWYRQILGQKVEFLVSFYNNEISEKSEIFDDQFSVERPDGSNFTLKIRSTKLEDSAMYFCASSVQGNTEAFFGQGTRLTVV.

CDR3 nucleotide sequence: TGCGCCAGCAGCCTTCAGGCCCCTAGCGGGGTCCCAGATACGCAGTATTTT. This codes for CASSLQAPSGVPDTQYF. The chain has TRBV4-1 and TRBJ2-3; TRBD2 matches at 9 bases. The germline gives CDR1 MGHRA, CDR2 YSYEKL. The CDR3 sequence is 17 residues long. Unmatched junction bases numbered 12, after V lost 4 bases and J lost 4 bases.

V and J are TRBV2 and TRBJ2-7; 11 nucleotides agree with TRBD2. Germline lookup yields CDR1 SNHLY and CDR2 FYNNEI. The CDR3 is made up of 15 amino acids. V shed 7 bases, J shed 2 bases, and the junction held 7 bases outside the gene matches. CDR3 sequence reads: CASNLLAGAPYEQYF. As DNA, the CDR3 is TGTGCCAGCAATCTACTAGCGGGGGCACCCTACGAGCAGTACTTC.

The chain employs TRBV11-1 and TRBJ1-1, with D unresolved. The CDR3 has 13 amino acids. Germline CDR1 is SGHAT and CDR2 is FQDESV (reference sequence). Trimming removed 3 bases from V and 4 bases from J, with 9 bases in between. CDR3: CASSLRVGTEAFF. CDR3 nucleotides: TGTGCCAGCAGCTTGAGGGTTGGCACTGAAGCTTTCTTT.

The count of this clone is one. This chain uses TRBV7-9 with TRBJ1-4; 7 nucleotides align to TRBD1. The trim removed 6 bases at V and 8 bases at J, leaving 9 bases unmatched. From germline, CDR1 is SEHNR and CDR2 FQNEAQ (reference sequence). CDR3 length: 14 residues. The CDR3 nucleotides are TGTGCCAGCAGGGGAGGGACAGTCAGGGAAAAACTGTTTTTT. Translated, it gives CASRGGTVREKLFF.

The V and J genes are TRBV4-1 and TRBJ2-5; 10 bases are a match to TRBD1. The CDR3 has 16 amino acids. V trimming: 5 bases; J trimming: 2 bases; junction bases outside the gene matches: 8. In germline, CDR1 is MGHRA, CDR2 YSYEKL. Here the CDR3 DNA reads TGCGCCAGCAGCACAAGACAGGGGGCTTCTCAAGAGACCCAGTACTTC. This translates into CASSTRQGASQETQYF.

With regard to this clone: The identical CDR3 is also encoded by other nucleotide sequences in the sample. V and J are TRBV6-5 and TRBJ1-1; D gene ambiguous. V lost 6 bases to trimming and J lost 2 bases, with 10 bases between them. Germline CDR1 reads MNHEY; CDR2 reads SVGAGI. The CDR3 runs to 13 residues. For the CDR3, the DNA is TGTGCCAGCAGAAGAGGGATCAACACTGAAGCTTTCTTT. Translating it yields CASRRGINTEAFF.

The V and J genes are TRBV7-3 and TRBJ1-1, with D hard to call. CDR3 size: 14 residues. The V end was cut by 5 bases, the J end by 2 bases, with 12 bases between. The germline CDR1 and CDR2 sequences are SGHTA and FQGTGA. The CDR3 loop is CASSLSRTNTEAFF. The CDR3 bases are TGTGCCAGCAGCCTCTCCCGGACCAACACTGAAGCTTTCTTT.

V is TRBV6-5 and J is TRBJ2-7; D assignment may be TRBD1 or TRBD2 (6 bases each). The CDR3 consists of 14 residues. V was pared by 2 bases and J by 3 bases, with 11 bases between. Germline CDR1 is MNHEY and CDR2 is SVGAGI. The CDR3 region has the DNA TGTGCCAGCAGTTACCGGGGGCAGAGCTACGAGCAGTACTTC. As protein: CASSYRGQSYEQYF.

This clone came up once. This chain connects TRBV2 to TRBJ1-2, with D unclear. The CDR3 runs 13 residues. Trimming stripped 8 bases from V and 6 bases from J, with 16 bases between. Germline loops: CDR1 SNHLY, CDR2 FYNNEI. In DNA form, the CDR3 reads TGTGCCAGCTTTAACTGGATATCCGATGGCTACACCTTC. This sequence encodes CASFNWISDGYTF.

The gene calls are TRBV10-3 and TRBJ2-3; D gene uncertain. CDR3 length: 14 residues. The V gene's germline CDR1 is ENHRY and CDR2 SYGVKD. V lost 3 bases and J 1 base, leaving 8 bases between the germline ends. Written as DNA, the CDR3 is TGTGCCATCAGTGAAGGGTGGGGCACAGATACGCAGTATTTT. Protein product: CAISEGWGTDTQYF.

The genes are TRBV6-5 and TRBJ1-2, with 10 bases aligning to TRBD1. J was trimmed by 8 bases and V by 6 bases; bases with no gene match: 12. From germline, CDR1 is MNHEY and CDR2 SVGAGI. This CDR3 is 15 amino acids long. DNA of the CDR3: TGTGCCAGCAGGTCGACAGGGGGCAAACGGGGAGGCTACACCTTC. Protein sequence: CASRSTGGKRGGYTF.

There are a few counts of this clone. V is TRBV7-8 and J is TRBJ1-5; D possibly corresponds to TRBD1 (5 bases). The CDR3 totals 14 residues. Germline CDR1 SGHVS, CDR2 FQNEAQ. V lost 0 bases, J lost 9 bases, and 12 bases lay in between. The DNA for the CDR3 is TGTGCCAGCAGCTTAGCTGACAGCGCTGGGCCCCAGCATTTT. It encodes CASSLADSAGPQHF.

The chain couples TRBV27 to TRBJ2-7, with D uncertain. Per the germline V gene, CDR1 is MNHEY and CDR2 is SMNVEV (reference sequence). This CDR3 spans 12 amino acids. V gave up 10 bases and J gave up 0 bases, with 10 bases separating them. The CDR3 coding sequence is TGTGCCACGTACACGAACTCCTACGAGCAGTACTTC. Translated, it gives CATYTNSYEQYF.

The chain employs TRBV11-2 and TRBJ1-1; the D gene is possibly TRBD1 (5 bases). Germline V CDR1 and CDR2: SGHAT, FQNNGV. This CDR3 comprises 13 residues. The V gene lost 4 bases and the J gene lost 6 bases, with 12 bases spanning the gap. The CDR3 region has the DNA TGTGCCAGCAGCTCCGACAGAGTCGCTGAAGCTTTCTTT. This codes for CASSSDRVAEAFF.

The count of this clone is one. The chain employs TRBV7-8 and TRBJ1-4; possible D gene TRBD1, 5 bases. The CDR3 is 16 amino acids. V lost 5 bases and J lost 4, with 17 bases in between. Germline-derived CDR1 and CDR2 are SGHVS and FQNEAQ. CDR3 amino acids: CASSADLDSFNEKLFF. For the CDR3, the DNA is TGTGCCAGCAGCGCGGATCTCGACAGTTTTAATGAAAAACTGTTTTTT.

The CDR3 DNA sequence: TGTGCCAGCAGTTTGCGGCCTAACAGGGCGGTGGAGACCCAGTACTTC. Translated: CASSLRPNRAVETQYF. This chain joins TRBV28 and TRBJ2-5, with a possible D match to TRBD1 (6 bases). The germline gives CDR1 MDHEN, CDR2 SYDVKM. There are 16 residues in the CDR3. The V end lost 3 bases, the J end lost 5 bases, and 19 bases lay between the germline ends.

The count of this clone is one. This chain's CDR3 is CASSEDLTRGGTQYF. DNA for the CDR3: TGTGCCAGCAGTGAGGACCTAACCCGGGGGGGGACCCAGTACTTC. The gene calls are TRBV25-1 and TRBJ2-5; 8 positions match TRBD2. Germline V gene data show CDR1 as MGHDK and CDR2 as SYGVNS. The CDR3 covers 15 residues. V was pared by 3 bases and J by 7 bases, with 10 bases of the junction left unmatched.

The rearrangement uses TRBV30 and TRBJ1-3; D gene ambiguous. CDR3 length equals 14 residues. The germline gives CDR1 GTSNPN, CDR2 SVGIG (reference sequence). V gave up 3 bases and J gave up 8 bases, with 17 bases separating them. CDR3 nucleotide sequence: TGTGCCTGGAGCCCCTGGGGAGTACGAGACACCATATATTTT. This codes for CAWSPWGVRDTIYF.

The rearrangement links TRBV29-1 to TRBJ1-1; unclear D gene. The CDR3 is made up of 12 amino acids. CDR1 is SQVTM and CDR2 is ANQGSEA in the germline V gene. V gave up 5 bases and J gave up 6 bases, with 13 bases separating them. CDR3 loop: CSVFLSGSEAFF. Written as DNA, the CDR3 is TGCAGCGTTTTTTTGTCTGGGTCTGAAGCTTTCTTT.

The chain uses TRBV5-1 and TRBJ2-1, with a weak D call TRBD2 (5 bases). From germline, CDR1 is SGHRS and CDR2 YFSETQ. The length of the CDR3 is 12 residues. The V end lost 4 bases, the J end lost 7 bases, and 9 bases lay between the germline ends. In nucleotides, the CDR3 is TGCGCCAGCAGCGAAGGAGGAAATGAGCAGTTCTTC. It specifies CASSEGGNEQFF.

The chain has TRBV5-4 and TRBJ1-4, with D possibly TRBD1 on 5 matching bases. The CDR3 spans 16 residues. The germline gives CDR1 SGHNT, CDR2 YYREEE (reference sequence). V lost 4 bases, J lost 3 bases, and 16 bases lay in between. CDR3 nucleotides: TGTGCCAGCAGCCCAGGGAAAGGAACTCCTAATGAAAAACTGTTTTTT. This encodes CASSPGKGTPNEKLFF.